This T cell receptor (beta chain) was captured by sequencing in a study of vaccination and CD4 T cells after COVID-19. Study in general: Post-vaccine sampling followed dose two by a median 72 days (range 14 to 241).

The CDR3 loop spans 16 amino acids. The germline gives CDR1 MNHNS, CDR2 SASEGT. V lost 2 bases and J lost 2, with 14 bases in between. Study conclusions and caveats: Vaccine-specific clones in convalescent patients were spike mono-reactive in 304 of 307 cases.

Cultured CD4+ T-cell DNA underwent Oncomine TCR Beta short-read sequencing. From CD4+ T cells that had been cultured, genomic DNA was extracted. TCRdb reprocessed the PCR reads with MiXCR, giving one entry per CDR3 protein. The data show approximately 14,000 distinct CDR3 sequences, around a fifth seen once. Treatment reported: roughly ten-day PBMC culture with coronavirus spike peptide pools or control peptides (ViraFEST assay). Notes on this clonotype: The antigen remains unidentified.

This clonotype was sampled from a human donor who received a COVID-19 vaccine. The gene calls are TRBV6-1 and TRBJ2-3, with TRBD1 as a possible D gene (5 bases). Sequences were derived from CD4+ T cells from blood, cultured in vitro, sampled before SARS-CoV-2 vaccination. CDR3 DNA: TGTGCCAGCAGTGAATTTGACAGTTGGGACACAGATACGCAGTATTTT. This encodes CASSEFDSWDTDTQYF.